A selection of T cell receptor beta chains follows, all from one sample in a study of shared clonotypes between healthy human individuals. Clones were read by immunoSEQ multiplex PCR, and TCRdb kept only the in-frame ones, dropping some. The top ten clones hold roughly 0.61% of a sample with over a million clones, around three quarters of them seen once. Sequencing was done on a sample of memory CD4+ T cells from PBMCs. These receptor sequences come from a man between 18 and 35 years old in good health. Some clones in this sample may be carry-over from other donors' samples. The CDR3 runs from the conserved cysteine through the conserved F or W. The D gene is left open where the match is weak. Rows give clone size only sometimes, using once, few, many, or a class for an expanded clone.

-	TRBV19	TRBJ2-5	-	TGTGCCAGTAGTAGAGGGGGAGGCGAGACCCAGTACTTC	CASSRGGGETQYF
-	TRBV28	TRBJ2-6	-	TGTGCCAGCAGCGTCTCTGGGGCCAACGTCCTGACTTTC	CASSVSGANVLTF
-	TRBV5-1	TRBJ1-2	-	TGCGCCAGCAGCTTTGCCGGCACTAACTATGGCTACACCTTC	CASSFAGTNYGYTF
-	TRBV28	TRBJ1-2	TRBD1	TGTGCCAGCAGCTCGATACAGGGGGCTTTCTTTGGCTACACCTTC	CASSSIQGAFFGYTF
few	TRBV27	TRBJ2-7	-	TGTGCCAGCAGAGCTCGCGGGACTCCGAGTCAGTATCGGCAGTACTTC	CASRARGTPSQYRQYF
-	TRBV9	TRBJ1-1	-	TGTGCCAGCAGCGTAGTTGGGACATCGAACACTGAAGCTTTCTTT	CASSVVGTSNTEAFF
-	TRBV5-1	TRBJ1-4	-	TGCGCCAGCAGCTTGGGGGTGGCTAATGAAAAACTGTTTTTT	CASSLGVANEKLFF
-	TRBV27	TRBJ2-5	-	TGTGCCAGCGGGACGGCCGGGAGAGGGGGGCAAGAGACCCAGTACTTC	CASGTAGRGGQETQYF
many	TRBV5-1	TRBJ2-3	-	TGCGCCAGCAGCTTGGGTGGACAGCCCACAGATACGCAGTATTTT	CASSLGGQPTDTQYF
-	TRBV10-3	TRBJ1-3	TRBD1	TGTGCCATCAGTGGGCCGGGACAGGCCCTTTCTGGAAACACCATATATTTT	CAISGPGQALSGNTIYF
-	TRBV6-1	TRBJ2-7	TRBD1	TGTGCCAGCAGTGTGGGACAGCCCTACGAGCAGTACTTC	CASSVGQPYEQYF
-	TRBV2	TRBJ1-1	-	TGTGCCAGCACCCAGGGGCCCTACACTGAAGCTTTCTTT	CASTQGPYTEAFF
-	TRBV14	TRBJ2-7	TRBD1	TGTGCCAGTAGCCAGTACGGGACAGGTCGCTACGAGCAGTACTTC	CASSQYGTGRYEQYF
-	TRBV9	TRBJ2-7	-	TGTGCCAGCAGCGTATCAATGAACCACGAGCAGTACTTC	CASSVSMNHEQYF
-	TRBV28	TRBJ2-7	TRBD1	TGTGCCAGCAGATCGACAGGGGGCAACTCCTACGAGCAGTACTTC	CASRSTGGNSYEQYF
-	TRBV2	TRBJ2-2	TRBD1	TGTGCCAGCAGTCCGGGACAGTCGCCCTTTCGGGCCGGGGAGCTGTTTTTT	CASSPGQSPFRAGELFF
many	TRBV5-6	TRBJ2-2	-	TGTGCCAGCAGCTTGGGACCCACCGGGGAGCTGTTTTTT	CASSLGPTGELFF
-	TRBV7-2	TRBJ2-5	-	TGTGCCAGCAGCTTAAACGGGATCGGAGAGACCCAGTACTTC	CASSLNGIGETQYF
-	TRBV6-5	TRBJ2-7	-	TGTGCCAGCAGTTACGTGGGGGTCCGGGGGGAGCAGTACTTC	CASSYVGVRGEQYF